Presented here are 27 T cell receptor beta chains from one specimen sequenced in a study of molecular identifiers for immune sequencing clone quantification. MiXCR, run by TCRdb on the PCR reads, gives a single entry per CDR3 protein. This sample carries 35,000 or so distinct CDR3 sequences, about a fifth of them seen once, and the ten largest clones take under 8.5%. The sample taken for sequencing was naive CD8+ T cells from blood, with Jurkat cell RNA spiked in. Subset reported: FACS-sorted CD8+CD4-CCR7+CD45RA+ naive T cells. These receptors originate from a human donor in good health. Some libraries in this study had Jurkat cell RNA spiked in.

This clonotype was observed many times. V is TRBV27 and J is TRBJ1-3; 7 bases are shared with TRBD1. Germline loops: CDR1 MNHEY, CDR2 SMNVEV (reference sequence). V lost 1 base and J lost 3; bases outside the gene matches: 6. The CDR3 is made up of 16 amino acids. Here the CDR3 reads CASSLYRGLGGNTIYF. CDR3 sequence (DNA): TGTGCCAGCAGTTTATATAGGGGGCTAGGTGGAAACACCATATATTTT.

This clonotype has at least ten counts. This chain connects TRBV13 to TRBJ2-6; D is undetermined. V was shortened by 0 bases and J by 4 bases, with 10 bases between the two germline ends. Germline V gene sequence: CDR1 PRHDT, CDR2 FYEKMQ (reference sequence). The CDR3 consists of 16 residues. The CDR3 spells CASSLGKGGGANVLTF. The CDR3, as DNA: TGTGCCAGCAGCTTAGGGAAGGGTGGCGGGGCCAACGTCCTGACTTTC.

Details on this clonotype: One base away lies a much larger clone, so this may be a sequencing read error. The chain uses TRBV3-1 and TRBJ2-1; D uncertain. Germline-derived CDR1 and CDR2 are LGHDT and YNNKEL (reference sequence). This CDR3 spans 14 amino acids. Trimming cost V 1 base and J 7 bases, with 11 bases left between them. CDR3 coding DNA: TGTGCCAGCAGCCAAGTGGCGTTCCGTAATGAGCAGTTCTTC. Its protein product is CASSQVAFRNEQFF.

Many counts were recorded for this clonotype. This chain links TRBV20-1 with TRBJ2-7; 10 bases map to TRBD2. The CDR3 runs to 16 residues. Trimming took 5 bases from V and 4 from J; bases not matched to a gene: 14. From germline, CDR1 is DFQATT and CDR2 SNEGSKA (reference sequence). The CDR3 sequence: CSACGTSDLSLYEQYF. The CDR3 DNA reads as TGCAGTGCTTGCGGGACTAGCGACCTATCACTATACGAGCAGTACTTC.

This clonotype was seen at least ten times. V and J are TRBV9 and TRBJ2-1, with 8 bases identical to TRBD2. This CDR3 has 15 amino acids. Trimming removed 6 bases from V and 5 bases from J; junction bases left unmatched: 10. Per the germline V gene, CDR1 is SGDLS and CDR2 is YYNGEE. Here the CDR3 DNA reads TGTGCCAGCACCCAGAGCGGGAGTCAGGACAATGAGCAGTTCTTC. Translated, it gives CASTQSGSQDNEQFF.

This clonotype came up many times. V gene TRBV9 combines with J gene TRBJ2-1, with TRBD2 matching 14 bases. CDR3 length: 15 residues. The J segment lost 8 bases and the V segment lost 4 bases, leaving 5 bases of the junction unmatched. The germline CDR1 and CDR2 sequences are SGDLS and YYNGEE. The CDR3 DNA follows: TGTGCCAGCAGCCCGAGACTAGCGGGAGGGTATGAGCAGTTCTTC. This encodes CASSPRLAGGYEQFF.

This clonotype was counted many times. CDR3 loop: CSVKSGGPYEQYF. The CDR3 DNA reads as TGCAGCGTTAAAAGCGGGGGGCCCTACGAGCAGTACTTC. The chain employs TRBV29-1 and TRBJ2-7; 9 bases line up with TRBD2. The length of the CDR3 is 13 residues. Germline V gene sequence: CDR1 SQVTM, CDR2 ANQGSEA. V lost 5 bases and J lost 2; bases outside the gene matches: 4.

This clonotype was picked up many times. The chain is built from TRBV7-2 and TRBJ2-7; no reliable D call. The length of the CDR3 is 14 residues. From germline, CDR1 is SGHTA and CDR2 FQGNSA. V gave up 5 bases and J gave up 5 bases, with 16 bases separating them. The CDR3 region has the DNA TGTGCCAGCAGCATCCTGACGGGTGGCAACGAGCAGTACTTC. Protein sequence: CASSILTGGNEQYF.

This clonotype came up many times. The chain has TRBV20-1 and TRBJ2-7; D may be TRBD2 (6 bases). Per germline, CDR1 DFQATT and CDR2 SNEGSKA (reference sequence). V shed 6 bases and J shed 0 bases, with 18 bases lying between them. CDR3 length: 15 amino acids. The chain's CDR3 is CSADLAEPLSYEQYF. Here the CDR3 DNA reads TGCAGTGCCGATTTAGCGGAGCCGCTCTCCTACGAGCAGTACTTC.

Many counts were recorded for this clonotype. V and J are TRBV4-1 and TRBJ2-1; no definite D call. The CDR3 sequence is 21 residues long. Germline V gene sequence: CDR1 MGHRA, CDR2 YSYEKL. Trimming removed 0 bases from V and 0 bases from J, with 24 bases in between. Here the CDR3 reads CASSQDSGTTYLWSSYNEQFF. In DNA form, the CDR3 reads TGCGCCAGCAGCCAAGACTCCGGAACCACCTACTTATGGAGCTCCTACAATGAGCAGTTCTTC.

V gene TRBV25-1 combines with J gene TRBJ1-1, with D possibly TRBD1 on 6 matching bases. This CDR3 comprises 16 residues. The germline V and J ends were trimmed by 4 bases and 0 bases, with 15 bases remaining between them. CDR1 and CDR2 (germline): MGHDK, SYGVNS. Here the CDR3 reads CASSGEPGHLNTEAFF. The DNA of the CDR3 is TGTGCCAGCAGTGGAGAACCGGGACACCTGAACACTGAAGCTTTCTTT.

This clonotype was recorded at least ten times. This chain joins TRBV4-3 and TRBJ2-7; 8 bases line up with TRBD2. Losses at the gene ends were 0 bases for V and 5 bases for J; bases not matched to a gene: 9. The CDR3 contains 16 residues. Germline loops: CDR1 LGHNA, CDR2 YSLEER. CDR3 nucleotide sequence: TGCGCCAGCAGCCAAGATCGAGCGGGAGCCTTCGACGAGCAGTACTTC. It translates to CASSQDRAGAFDEQYF.

This clonotype occurred a few times. This chain uses TRBV23-1 with TRBJ2-5, with TRBD1 matching 9 bases. TRBV23-1 is placed among ORFs of uncertain function. The CDR3 spans 14 residues. Trimming removed 8 bases from V and 7 bases from J; junction bases left unmatched: 11. DNA of the CDR3: TGCGCCAGCGATCCGGGACAGGGATTAGGGACCCAGTACTTC. Translating it yields CASDPGQGLGTQYF.

As for this clonotype: The conserved phenylalanine or tryptophan is not found at the CDR3 terminus, so this likely reflects a read error. The chain couples TRBV9 to TRBJ1-2; D ambiguous. This CDR3 is 11 amino acids long. Germline V gene lookup returns CDR1 SGDLS and CDR2 YYNGEE. V shed 5 bases and J shed 0 bases, with 2 bases lying between them. CDR3 nucleotide sequence: TGTGCCAGCAGAGCTAACTATGGCTACACCTCC. Translated, it gives CASRANYGYTS.

This clonotype was detected many times. This chain uses TRBV3-1 with TRBJ2-1; TRBD2 matches at 9 bases. The trim removed 4 bases at V and 6 bases at J, leaving 7 bases unmatched. The CDR3 loop spans 15 amino acids. Germline-derived CDR1 and CDR2 are LGHDT and YNNKEL (reference sequence). CDR3 bases: TGTGCCAGCAGCCTGGACGCGGGAGGGTTCAATGAGCAGTTCTTC. Its translation is CASSLDAGGFNEQFF.

This clonotype was observed at least ten times. The limits of the CDR3 on the DNA are not certain, so only TCRdb's listed CDR3 is given. The V call is TRBV15, the J call TRBJ1-1; the table names TRBD1, a call not compared with the DNA. Germline V gene lookup returns CDR1 LNHNV and CDR2 YYDKDF (reference sequence). The CDR3 length is 13 residues, termini included. The CDR3 protein is CATSRVGAGSPFF.

This clonotype was counted at least ten times. CDR3 sequence reads: CASSYPEGTSVSHEQYF. Here the CDR3 DNA reads TGTGCCAGCAGTTACCCCGAGGGGACTAGCGTCTCTCACGAGCAGTACTTC. The chain joins TRBV6-2 or TRBV6-3 to TRBJ2-7; TRBD2 matches 10 bases. The germline gives CDR1 MNHEY, CDR2 SVGEGT. CDR3 length: 17 amino acids. Losses at the gene ends were 2 bases for V and 5 bases for J; bases not matched to a gene: 12.

This clonotype was seen more than once but under ten times. The chain is built from TRBV29-1 and TRBJ2-3; 7 bases match TRBD2. The germline V gene encodes CDR1 SQVTM and CDR2 ANQGSEA. The V segment lost 0 bases and the J segment 2 bases; nucleotides outside the gene matches: 14. The CDR3 spans 18 residues. CDR3 DNA: TGCAGCGTTGAAGATGGGGGGGGAGGGAGGGCCACCACAGATACGCAGTATTTT. This sequence encodes CSVEDGGGGRATTDTQYF.

This clonotype was counted many times. The genes are TRBV29-1 and TRBJ2-1, with 10 bases identical to TRBD2. In germline, CDR1 is SQVTM, CDR2 ANQGSEA. V shed 5 bases, J shed 9 bases, and the junction held 13 bases outside the gene matches. There are 15 residues in the CDR3. The CDR3 spells CSVLASGRFVGEQFF. The CDR3 DNA sequence: TGCAGCGTTTTGGCTAGCGGGAGATTCGTTGGTGAGCAGTTCTTC.

The chain links TRBV10-3 to TRBJ2-2; a weak D match, TRBD2 (5 bases). Trimming took off 10 bases at V and 1 base at J, with 16 bases between the two ends. The CDR3 runs to 15 residues. CDR1 ENHRY and CDR2 SYGVKD come from the germline V gene. CDR3 sequence (DNA): TGTGCCACCAACTTCCCCGGGAAGAACACCGGGGAGCTGTTTTTT. This sequence encodes CATNFPGKNTGELFF.

This clonotype was observed at least ten times. The V gene is TRBV29-1, the J gene TRBJ1-2; no firm D call. The length of the CDR3 is 14 residues. Germline V gene sequence: CDR1 SQVTM, CDR2 ANQGSEA. Trimming took 3 bases from V and 8 from J, leaving 19 bases between them. The CDR3 DNA sequence: TGCAGCGTTGAGGTTCCCCCCCCCGCGAGGGGCTACACCTTC. Its protein is CSVEVPPPARGYTF.

This clonotype was seen ten or more times. As DNA, the CDR3 is TGCGCCAGCAGCTCATCCAAGGACAGTTTCTTT. The encoded protein is CASSSSKDSFF. V is TRBV5-1 and J is TRBJ1-1; TRBD1 might be the D (6 bases). In germline, CDR1 is SGHRS, CDR2 YFSETQ. This CDR3 comprises 11 residues. V lost 3 bases and J lost 13, with 13 bases in between.

The rearrangement joins TRBV4-3 to TRBJ1-6, with 7 bases aligning to TRBD1. The germline gives CDR1 LGHNA, CDR2 YSLEER. There are 14 residues in the CDR3. Unmatched junction bases numbered 9, after V lost 1 base and J lost 15 bases. In nucleotides, the CDR3 is TGCGCCAGCAGCCAAGGGAGCAGGGGGGCTGTCCTCCACTTT. Translation gives CASSQGSRGAVLHF.

The chain's CDR3 is CASSEFPGVRATDTQYF. The CDR3 region has the DNA TGTGCCAGCAGTGAATTTCCTGGGGTGCGGGCCACAGATACGCAGTATTTT. This chain uses TRBV6-1 with TRBJ2-3; weak D call: TRBD2 (5 bases). CDR3 size: 17 residues. Trimming removed 2 bases at V and 2 bases at J, with 17 bases between. Per the germline V gene, CDR1 is MNHNS and CDR2 is SASEGT.

To note about this clonotype: At one end the junction does not follow the germline gene, possibly because of a read error. V is TRBV4-1 and J is TRBJ1-5; D not resolved. Per the germline V gene, CDR1 is MGHRA and CDR2 is YSYEKL. This CDR3 has 15 amino acids. CDR3: CASSLGDGGNRPQHF. In nucleotides, the CDR3 is TGCGCCAGCAGCCTAGGAGACGGTGGCAATCGGCCCCAGCATTTT.

This clonotype was observed at least ten times. The chain uses TRBV7-9 and TRBJ2-7; no reliable D call. V lost 5 bases and J 6 bases, leaving 14 bases between the germline ends. Germline V lookup: CDR1 SEHNR, CDR2 FQNEAQ (reference sequence). CDR3 length: 13 amino acids. The CDR3: CASSHKGGGEQYF. In DNA, the CDR3 is TGTGCCAGCAGCCACAAGGGCGGTGGCGAGCAGTACTTC.

This CDR3 reads CASSLSPSDGTEAFF. The CDR3 DNA reads TGTGCCAGCAGCTTGTCACCATCAGACGGCACTGAAGCTTTCTTT. J is TRBJ1-1 and V is TRBV5-5; D remains unclear. Germline V gene data show CDR1 as SGHKS and CDR2 as YYEKEE (reference sequence). The CDR3 is 15 amino acids. Trimming stripped 1 base from V and 4 bases from J, with 14 bases between.